Shown below are 14 T cell receptor beta chains from a single sample sequenced in a study of T cells after yellow fever vaccination. TCRdb itself ran the 5' RACE reads through MiXCR, one entry per CDR3 protein. The sample has 50,000 to 60,000 distinct CDR3 sequences, approximately 7% seen once. This specimen was CD8+ T cells not binding an NS4B(214-222) dextramer, sorted from PBMCs, taken approximately 40 days after the first yellow fever vaccination. Every receptor here comes from a man younger than 30 who received the YFV17D yellow fever vaccine.

This clonotype showed up many times. The gene calls are TRBV4-3 and TRBJ2-6, with D unresolved. The CDR3 spans 16 residues. Germline CDR1 is LGHNA and CDR2 is YSLEER. V lost 0 bases and J 4 bases, leaving 10 bases between the germline ends. DNA for the CDR3: TGCGCCAGCAGCCAAGATGCCGGTACCGGGGCCAACGTCCTGACTTTC. It codes for CASSQDAGTGANVLTF.

This clonotype was counted at least ten times. The J gene is TRBJ1-1, the V gene TRBV12-5; D gene uncertain. This CDR3 comprises 12 residues. Germline CDR1 is LGHNT and CDR2 is FRNRAP. V was trimmed by 4 bases and J by 3 bases, leaving 6 bases between them. CDR3: CASGSQDTEAFF. The CDR3 DNA reads as TGTGCTAGTGGTTCTCAGGACACTGAAGCTTTCTTT.

The rearrangement links TRBV7-9 to TRBJ1-6; D may be TRBD1 (5 bases). Germline values: CDR1 SEHNR, CDR2 FQNEAQ (reference sequence). The V and J ends lost 1 base and 6 bases respectively, with 10 bases between them. CDR3 length: 15 residues. DNA of the CDR3: TGTGCCAGCAGCTTAGTGGGAGGGGTTAATTCACCCCTCCACTTT. This gives the protein CASSLVGGVNSPLHF. Filled out from reference TRBV7-9 and TRBJ1-6, the complete variable domain reads DTGVSQNPRHKITKRGQNVTFRCDPISEHNRLYWYRQTLGQGPEFLTYFQNEAQLEKSRLLSDRFSAERPKGSFSTLEIQRTEQGDSAMYLCASSLVGGVNSPLHFGNGTRLTVT.

The chain combines TRBV5-1 with TRBJ2-7; either TRBD1 or TRBD2 may fit D (5 bases each). Germline V gene data show CDR1 as SGHRS and CDR2 as YFSETQ. The V end lost 4 bases, the J end lost 0 bases, and 14 bases lay between the germline ends. This CDR3 is built from 15 residues. CDR3 sequence: CASSQGGRGSYEQYV. The CDR3 DNA reads TGCGCCAGCAGCCAAGGAGGTAGGGGCTCCTACGAGCAGTACGTC.

This clonotype came up many times. The chain carries TRBV6-5 and TRBJ2-1; 7 bases are a match to TRBD2. This CDR3 comprises 15 residues. In germline, CDR1 is MNHEY, CDR2 SVGAGI. V was pared by 0 bases and J by 7 bases, with 6 bases of the junction left unmatched. The DNA of the CDR3 is TGTGCCAGCAGTTACTCGAAGTGGGGGGGAAATGAGCAGTTCTTC. Translating gives CASSYSKWGGNEQFF.

This clonotype was counted at least ten times. The V call is TRBV27, the J call TRBJ2-7; D uncertain. Germline V CDR1 and CDR2: MNHEY, SMNVEV (reference sequence). The CDR3 length is 14 residues. V was cut by 1 base and J by 3 bases, with 10 bases left in between. The chain's CDR3 is CASSLYGTIYEQYF. CDR3 DNA sequence: TGTGCCAGCAGTTTATACGGTACCATCTACGAGCAGTACTTC.

This clonotype was counted only a few times. The rearrangement links TRBV27 to TRBJ1-2; D ambiguous. Trimming stripped 2 bases from V and 5 bases from J, with 9 bases between. The germline CDR1 and CDR2 sequences are MNHEY and SMNVEV (reference sequence). This CDR3 contains 13 residues. The CDR3 sequence is CASSLGGYYGYTF. DNA for the CDR3: TGTGCCAGCAGTTTAGGAGGTTATTATGGCTACACCTTC.

This clonotype occurred a few times. The rearrangement uses TRBV4-1 and TRBJ2-5, with D uncertain. The CDR3 has 14 residues. Per germline, CDR1 MGHRA and CDR2 YSYEKL. The V end lost 5 bases, the J end lost 5 bases, and 15 bases lay between the germline ends. The CDR3 DNA reads TGCGCCAGCAGCTTCACGACGGATTTCGAGACCCAGTACTTC. This encodes CASSFTTDFETQYF.

There are many counts of this clonotype. J is TRBJ2-5 and V is TRBV12-3 or TRBV12-4; D assignment may be TRBD1 or TRBD2 (5 bases each). V dropped 6 bases and J dropped 5 bases, with 13 bases sitting between them. The CDR3 length is 13 residues. The CDR3 DNA is TGTGCCAGCAGGTTGGGGGTTCGGGAGACCCAGTACTTC. This codes for CASRLGVRETQYF.

This clonotype showed up just a few times. The genes are TRBV5-4 and TRBJ2-1, with unresolved D. CDR3 length: 16 amino acids. CDR1 is SGHNT and CDR2 is YYREEE in the germline V gene (reference sequence). Trimming took off 0 bases at V and 4 bases at J, with 14 bases between the two ends. The CDR3 bases are TGTGCCAGCAGCTTGGCCGTCCGCCCGAAGTACAATGAGCAGTTCTTC. Translation: CASSLAVRPKYNEQFF.

This clonotype was found many times. The chain employs TRBV6-6 and TRBJ1-1; D is uncertain. The CDR3 extends over 13 amino acids. V lost 8 bases and J lost 1, with 11 bases in between. Per the germline V gene, CDR1 is MNHNY and CDR2 is SVGAGI (reference sequence). The CDR3 bases are TGTGCCAGCTCTCCGGGCAAGAACACTGAAGCTTTCTTT. It translates to CASSPGKNTEAFF.

This clonotype was counted a few times. CDR3 loop: CSATTGRETQYF. As DNA, the CDR3 is TGCAGTGCTACAACGGGACGGGAGACCCAGTACTTC. V usage is TRBV20-1 and J usage is TRBJ2-5; D might be TRBD1 or TRBD2, each matching 5 bases. This CDR3 contains 12 residues. Germline V gene sequence: CDR1 DFQATT, CDR2 SNEGSKA (reference sequence). V was shortened by 4 bases and J by 5 bases, with 11 bases between the two germline ends.

The sample holds a few counts of this clonotype. The J gene is TRBJ1-1, the V gene TRBV7-9, with 7 bases fitting TRBD1. Germline CDR1 and CDR2: SEHNR and FQNEAQ (reference sequence). This CDR3 is built from 13 residues. The V segment lost 7 bases and the J segment 7 bases; nucleotides outside the gene matches: 9. In nucleotides, the CDR3 is TGTGCCAGCACCCTTCCGGGACAGCTTGAAGCTTTCTTT. It encodes CASTLPGQLEAFF.

Only a few counts were recorded for this clonotype. The J gene is TRBJ2-2, the V gene TRBV4-1; TRBD2 matches 15 bases. CDR3 length equals 18 residues. Per germline, CDR1 MGHRA and CDR2 YSYEKL. The V and J ends lost 4 bases and 5 bases, in that order; junction bases with no gene match: 8. The CDR3 here is CASSPGLAGGSGTGELFF. The CDR3 bases are TGCGCCAGCAGCCCGGGACTAGCGGGGGGTTCGGGTACCGGGGAGCTGTTTTTT.